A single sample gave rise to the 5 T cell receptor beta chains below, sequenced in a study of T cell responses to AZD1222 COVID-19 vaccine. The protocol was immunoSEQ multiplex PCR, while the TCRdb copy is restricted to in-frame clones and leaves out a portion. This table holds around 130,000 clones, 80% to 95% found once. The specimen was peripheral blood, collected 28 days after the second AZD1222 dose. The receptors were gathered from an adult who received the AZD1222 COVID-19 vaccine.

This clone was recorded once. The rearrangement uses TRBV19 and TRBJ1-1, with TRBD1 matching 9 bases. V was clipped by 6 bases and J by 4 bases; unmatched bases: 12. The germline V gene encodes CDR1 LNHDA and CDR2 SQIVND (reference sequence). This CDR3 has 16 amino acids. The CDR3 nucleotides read TGTGCCAGTAGCCGCGGGGGTGGGGACAGGGCCACTGAAGCTTTCTTT. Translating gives CASSRGGGDRATEAFF.

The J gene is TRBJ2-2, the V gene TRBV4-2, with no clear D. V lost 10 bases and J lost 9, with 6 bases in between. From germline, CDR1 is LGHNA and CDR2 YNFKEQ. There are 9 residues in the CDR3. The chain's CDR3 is CAKDRELFF. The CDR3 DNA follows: TGTGCCAAGGACCGGGAGCTGTTTTTT.

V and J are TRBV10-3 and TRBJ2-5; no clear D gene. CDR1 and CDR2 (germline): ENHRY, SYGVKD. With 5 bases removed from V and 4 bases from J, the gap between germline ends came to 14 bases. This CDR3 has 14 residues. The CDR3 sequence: CAISSQSLGETQYF. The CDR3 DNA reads TGTGCCATCAGTTCCCAATCCTTGGGAGAGACCCAGTACTTC.

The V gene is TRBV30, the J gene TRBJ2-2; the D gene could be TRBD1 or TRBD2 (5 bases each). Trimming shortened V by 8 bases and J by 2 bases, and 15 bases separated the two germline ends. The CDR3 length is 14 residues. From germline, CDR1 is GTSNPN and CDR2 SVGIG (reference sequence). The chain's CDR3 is CASKTGTNTGELFF. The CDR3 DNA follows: TGTGCCAGTAAAACCGGGACCAACACCGGGGAGCTGTTTTTT.

Written as DNA, the CDR3 is TGTGCCAGCAGTGAAGGCCCAGCGGCAGATACGCAGTATTTT. Translated: CASSEGPAADTQYF. The gene calls are TRBV25-1 and TRBJ2-3, with D maybe TRBD2 (5 bases). V lost 2 bases and J lost 4, with 10 bases in between. CDR1 is MGHDK, CDR2 SYGVNS, per germline. The CDR3 sequence is 14 residues long.